This T cell receptor beta chain was captured by sequencing in a study of tumor T cells in aggressive B-cell lymphoma. With 4 bases removed from V and 2 bases from J, the gap between germline ends came to 7 bases. This CDR3 is 13 amino acids long. Germline V gene lookup returns CDR1 SGHNT and CDR2 YYREEE (reference sequence). Here immunoSEQ multiplex PCR was the method, and the copy in TCRdb shows in-frame clones only, minus some. The sample consists of about 11,000 clones, about 90% of them appearing once. Sequences were obtained from tumor tissue. The clonotype comes from an adult with diffuse large B cell lymphoma. V gene TRBV5-4 combines with J gene TRBJ2-1; D might be TRBD1 (5 bases). The CDR3 coding sequence is TGTGCCAGCAGCGGGGCCACCTACAATGAGCAGTTCTTC. Its protein product is CASSGATYNEQFF.